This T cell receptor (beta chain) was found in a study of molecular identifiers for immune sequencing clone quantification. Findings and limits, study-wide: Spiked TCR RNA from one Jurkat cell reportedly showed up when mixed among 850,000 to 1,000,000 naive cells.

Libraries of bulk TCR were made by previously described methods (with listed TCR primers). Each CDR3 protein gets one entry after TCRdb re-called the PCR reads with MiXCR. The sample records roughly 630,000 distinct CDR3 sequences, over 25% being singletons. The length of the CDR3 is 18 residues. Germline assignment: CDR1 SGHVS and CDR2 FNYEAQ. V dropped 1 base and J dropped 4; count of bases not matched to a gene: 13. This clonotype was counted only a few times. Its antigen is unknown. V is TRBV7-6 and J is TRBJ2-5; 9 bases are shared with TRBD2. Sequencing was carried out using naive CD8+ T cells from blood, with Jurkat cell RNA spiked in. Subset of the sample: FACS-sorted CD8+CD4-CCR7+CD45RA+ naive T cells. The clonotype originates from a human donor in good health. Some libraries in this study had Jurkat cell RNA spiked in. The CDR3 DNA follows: TGTGCCAGCAGCTTAGTAGATAGTATTAGCGGGGGTCTAGAGACCCAGTACTTC. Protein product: CASSLVDSISGGLETQYF.